Shown below are 17 T cell receptor beta chains from a single sample sequenced in a study of blood T cell repertoires in COVID-19. This table comes from immunoSEQ multiplex PCR, and its TCRdb copy is limited to in-frame clones, with some not included. The sample shows 470,000 or so clones, about 89% of them seen only once. The sample consisted of peripheral blood. Receptors were obtained from a young woman with acute or convalescent COVID-19.

The chain links TRBV19 to TRBJ2-1; 8 bases fit TRBD2. J was trimmed by 8 bases and V by 3 bases; bases with no gene match: 6. Germline lookup yields CDR1 LNHDA and CDR2 SQIVND (reference sequence). CDR3 length: 14 amino acids. CDR3 amino acids: CASSMSGGFHEQFF. CDR3 nucleotides: TGTGCCAGTAGTATGTCGGGGGGGTTCCATGAGCAGTTCTTC.

The DNA for the CDR3 is TGTGCCAGCAGTGTTCCGGGACAGCGTGGAAACACCATATATTTT. Translation: CASSVPGQRGNTIYF. The J gene is TRBJ1-3, the V gene TRBV2; TRBD1 aligns across 7 bases. V dropped 4 bases and J dropped 3; count of bases not matched to a gene: 6. CDR1 is SNHLY, CDR2 FYNNEI, per germline. This CDR3 region has 15 residues.

The V and J genes are TRBV5-6 and TRBJ2-1; 13 bases align to TRBD2. Per the germline V gene, CDR1 is SGHDT and CDR2 is YYEEEE. The CDR3 has 14 residues. V lost 4 bases to trimming and J lost 9 bases; unmatched junction nucleotides: 4. The CDR3 sequence: CASSTSGGASEQFF. The CDR3 region has the DNA TGTGCCAGCAGCACTAGCGGGGGGGCCAGTGAGCAGTTCTTC.

The V gene is TRBV7-9, the J gene TRBJ2-7; D not resolved. Trimming removed 5 bases at V and 4 bases at J, with 9 bases between. The CDR3 length is 12 residues. Germline V gene data show CDR1 as SEHNR and CDR2 as FQNEAQ (reference sequence). The CDR3 DNA follows: TGTGCCAGCAGCCAGCACGGGTACGAGCAGTACTTC. Residues: CASSQHGYEQYF. Full variable domain (remainder filled in from reference TRBV7-9 and TRBJ2-7): DTGVSQNPRHKITKRGQNVTFRCDPISEHNRLYWYRQTLGQGPEFLTYFQNEAQLEKSRLLSDRFSAERPKGSFSTLEIQRTEQGDSAMYLCASSQHGYEQYFGPGTRLTVT.

The chain has TRBV12-3 or TRBV12-4 and TRBJ2-7; maybe TRBD2 (5 bases). The ends were cut back, 1 base at V and 7 bases at J, with 11 bases in the middle. The CDR3 is made up of 13 amino acids. CDR3 bases: TGTGCCAGCAGTTTAGGTGGGAGCGTAGAGCAGTACTTC. It encodes CASSLGGSVEQYF.

The J gene is TRBJ2-2, the V gene TRBV6-5; the match to TRBD1 covers 11 bases. J gave up 4 bases and V 9 bases, and 4 bases lay outside the gene matches. The CDR3 has 14 amino acids. Germline loops: CDR1 MNHEY, CDR2 SVGAGI. CDR3 in amino acids: CASTGTGGTGELFF. The CDR3 DNA reads as TGTGCCAGTACCGGGACAGGGGGCACCGGGGAGCTGTTTTTT.

The chain uses TRBV24-1 and TRBJ2-1; D is uncertain. CDR1 is KGHDR, CDR2 SFDVKD, per germline. This CDR3 comprises 14 residues. Between the trimmed V and J ends, which lost 5 bases and 6 bases, there was a span of 13 bases. As DNA, the CDR3 is TGTGCCACCAGTGTAATGGCCCCTAGCAATGAGCAGTTCTTC. Translated, it gives CATSVMAPSNEQFF.

CDR3 sequence: CASSLDGAQTQYF. In DNA form, the CDR3 reads TGTGCCAGCAGCTTAGATGGGGCCCAGACCCAGTACTTC. The V call is TRBV11-2, the J call TRBJ2-5; D might be TRBD1 (5 bases). CDR3 length equals 13 residues. Per the germline V gene, CDR1 is SGHAT and CDR2 is FQNNGV. V lost 0 bases and J 6 bases, leaving 8 bases between the germline ends.

This chain connects TRBV19 to TRBJ2-7, with TRBD1 matching 9 bases. Losses at the gene ends were 5 bases for V and 5 bases for J; bases not matched to a gene: 7. Germline V gene lookup returns CDR1 LNHDA and CDR2 SQIVND (reference sequence). This CDR3 comprises 14 residues. The CDR3 nucleotides are TGTGCCAGTAGTCTAGGGACAGGGAGGAACGAGCAGTACTTC. It encodes CASSLGTGRNEQYF.

The V gene is TRBV7-8, the J gene TRBJ2-7; 11 nucleotides align to TRBD1. Germline V lookup: CDR1 SGHVS, CDR2 FQNEAQ. Trimming took 5 bases from V and 3 from J; bases not matched to a gene: 6. The CDR3 is 15 residues long. CDR3 protein: CASSPWTGGLYEQYF. The CDR3 bases are TGTGCCAGCAGCCCATGGACAGGGGGCCTCTACGAGCAGTACTTC.

V usage is TRBV10-2 and J usage is TRBJ1-5, with 7 bases aligning to TRBD1. Germline assignment: CDR1 WSHSY and CDR2 SAAADI. The CDR3 is made up of 13 amino acids. The V gene end was trimmed by 8 bases and the J gene end by 5 bases; junction bases not matched to a gene: 6. CDR3 coding DNA: TGCGCCAGCGTGAGGGGGCCAGATCAGCCCCAGCATTTT. Translation gives CASVRGPDQPQHF.

This sequence joins TRBV29-1 and TRBJ2-1, with D uncertain. The CDR3 is 13 amino acids. The V and J ends lost 1 base and 5 bases respectively, with 9 bases between them. Germline V gene lookup returns CDR1 SQVTM and CDR2 ANQGSEA. The CDR3 spells CSVEVVRHNEQFF. DNA of the CDR3: TGCAGCGTTGAAGTTGTGAGGCACAATGAGCAGTTCTTC.

This clone has more than one count but fewer than ten. The V call is TRBV12-5, the J call TRBJ1-2, with unresolved D. V dropped 4 bases and J dropped 0 bases, with 6 bases sitting between them. This CDR3 comprises 13 residues. CDR1 and CDR2 from the germline V gene are LGHNT and FRNRAP. DNA of the CDR3: TGTGCTAGTGGTTCCGACTCTAACTATGGCTACACCTTC. Residues: CASGSDSNYGYTF.

This clone was observed once. CDR3 protein: CASSTGTNGEQYF. The CDR3 nucleotides are TGTGCCAGTAGTACCGGGACTAACGGGGAGCAGTACTTC. This chain links TRBV19 with TRBJ2-7, with 7 bases lining up with TRBD2. This CDR3 is 13 amino acids long. In germline, CDR1 is LNHDA, CDR2 SQIVND (reference sequence). V trimming: 4 bases; J trimming: 7 bases; junction bases outside the gene matches: 7.

About this clone: The same CDR3 can be traced to other DNA sequences in this sample. V and J are TRBV5-1 and TRBJ2-5; D may be TRBD1 (5 bases). V gave up 2 bases and J gave up 1 base, with 9 bases separating them. Germline CDR1 reads SGHRS; CDR2 reads YFSETQ. The CDR3 loop spans 14 amino acids. As DNA, the CDR3 is TGCGCCAGCAGCTTAACGACAGCCCAAGAGACCCAGTACTTC. Its protein is CASSLTTAQETQYF. Together with reference TRBV5-1 and TRBJ2-5, the CDR3 gives the full variable domain: KAGVTQTPRYLIKTRGQQVTLSCSPISGHRSVSWYQQTPGQGLQFLFEYFSETQRNKGNFPGRFSGRQFSNSRSEMNVSTLELGDSALYLCASSLTTAQETQYFGPGTRLLVL.

The V gene is TRBV7-3, the J gene TRBJ1-1; no reliable D call. Per germline, CDR1 SGHTA and CDR2 FQGTGA. V was cut by 8 bases and J by 6 bases, with 16 bases left in between. This CDR3 has 13 amino acids. Here the CDR3 reads CASRSPVGSEAFF. The DNA for the CDR3 is TGTGCCAGCCGCTCTCCGGTGGGCTCTGAAGCTTTCTTT.

The chain has TRBV11-2 and TRBJ2-5; 10 positions match TRBD2. Looked up from germline, CDR1 is SGHAT and CDR2 is FQNNGV. The V segment lost 0 bases and the J segment 4 bases; nucleotides outside the gene matches: 11. CDR3 length: 18 residues. CDR3 nucleotide sequence: TGTGCCAGCAGCTTAGATCTTAGCGGGGGGTCAGCGGTAGAGACCCAGTACTTC. This sequence encodes CASSLDLSGGSAVETQYF. Full variable domain (outside the CDR3, taken from reference TRBV11-2 and TRBJ2-5): EAGVAQSPRYKIIEKRQSVAFWCNPISGHATLYWYQQILGQGPKLLIQFQNNGVVDDSQLPKDRFSAERLKGVDSTLKIQPAKLEDSAVYLCASSLDLSGGSAVETQYFGPGTRLLVL.